One and the same sample provided the 32 T cell receptor beta chains below, sequenced in a study of metastatic and nonmetastatic thyroid tumors. TCRdb used MiXCR to call clones anew from the PCR reads. The table shows under 55,000 clones, with under 20% occurring only once. All patients were treatment-naive before thyroid surgery. The sequencing sample was made of blood. The receptors were gathered from a female donor with papillary thyroid cancer or a benign thyroid nodule (not recorded which). Some clones in this sample may be carry-over from other donors' samples.

This clone was detected only a few times. A much larger clone lies a single base off, so this may be a read error. V and J are TRBV28 and TRBJ2-5, with 8 bases that match TRBD1. Germline CDR1 is MDHEN and CDR2 is SYDVKM. The CDR3 is made up of 14 amino acids. CDR3 nucleotide sequence: TGTTCCAGCAGTTTTATCAGGGGGCGCGAGGCCCAGTACTTC. It encodes CSSSFIRGREAQYF.

CDR3 sequence reads: CASSPYSRRRPYEQYF. The CDR3 bases are TGTGCCAGCAGTCCCTACTCCCGCAGGAGACCCTACGAGCAGTACTTC. This chain connects TRBV27 to TRBJ2-7; D ambiguous. Trimming stripped 5 bases from V and 2 bases from J, with 19 bases between. Germline assignment: CDR1 MNHEY and CDR2 SMNVEV (reference sequence). CDR3 length equals 16 residues.

This clone was seen once. This may be a read error, as it is one base from a much larger clone. The chain has TRBV14 and TRBJ2-5; 8 bases agree with TRBD2. CDR3 length: 17 amino acids. In germline, CDR1 is SGHDN, CDR2 FVKESK. Losses at the gene ends were 3 bases for V and 5 bases for J; bases not matched to a gene: 14. The CDR3 DNA reads as TGTGCCAGCAGCCAGGGACTAGATATCGGATATGGGGAGACCCAGTACTTC. Protein sequence: CASSQGLDIGYGETQYF. Full variable domain (remainder filled in from reference TRBV14 and TRBJ2-5): EAGVTQFPSHSVIEKGQTVTLRCDPISGHDNLYWYRRVMGKEIKFLLHFVKESKQDESGMPNNRFLAERTGGTYSTLKVQPAELEDSGVYFCASSQGLDIGYGETQYFGPGTRLLVL.

This clone has ten or more counts. V gene TRBV19 combines with J gene TRBJ2-4; the D gene is possibly TRBD1 (5 bases). Germline values: CDR1 LNHDA, CDR2 SQIVND (reference sequence). There are 13 residues in the CDR3. V was cut by 4 bases and J by 8 bases, with 12 bases left in between. CDR3 protein: CASSSQGQDIQYF. The CDR3 DNA follows: TGTGCCAGTAGTAGCCAGGGCCAAGACATTCAGTACTTC.

This clone was recorded at least ten times. This chain joins TRBV20-1 and TRBJ2-3, with 11 bases fitting TRBD2. Per germline, CDR1 DFQATT and CDR2 SNEGSKA (reference sequence). The CDR3 is made up of 17 amino acids. J was trimmed by 4 bases and V by 3 bases; bases with no gene match: 12. The CDR3 coding sequence is TGCAGTGCTAGCCAACTAGCGGGAGTCTTTCGGCCAGATACGCAGTATTTT. Protein sequence: CSASQLAGVFRPDTQYF.

Many counts were recorded for this clone. The V gene is TRBV30, the J gene TRBJ1-6, with D unclear. Germline V lookup: CDR1 GTSNPN, CDR2 SVGIG (reference sequence). The CDR3 extends over 15 amino acids. V was pared by 4 bases and J by 4 bases, with 14 bases between. CDR3 sequence reads: CAWKSPQIYNSPLHF. The CDR3 bases are TGTGCCTGGAAGTCTCCCCAAATATATAATTCACCCCTCCACTTT. Drawing the rest from reference TRBV30 and TRBJ1-6, the complete variable domain is SQTIHQWPATLVQPVGSPLSLECTVEGTSNPNLYWYRQAAGRGLQLLFYSVGIGQISSEVPQNLSASRPQDRQFILSSKKLLLSDSGFYLCAWKSPQIYNSPLHFGNGTRLTVT.

This clone has ten or more counts. The chain carries TRBV6-1 and TRBJ1-1; TRBD1 agrees at 8 bases. This CDR3 has 14 residues. Per germline, CDR1 MNHNS and CDR2 SASEGT. With V trimmed by 6 bases and J by 5 bases, 8 bases remained unmatched. CDR3 bases: TGTGCCAGCAGCCAGGACAGGGCGCAGACTGAAGCTTTCTTT. Translation: CASSQDRAQTEAFF.

This clone has a count of ten or more. The junction and the germline gene differ at one end; a read error may be behind it. The rearrangement uses TRBV5-1 and TRBJ2-5; no firm D call. The CDR3 sequence is 8 residues long. Germline V CDR1 and CDR2: SGHRS, YFSETQ. Here the CDR3 reads CASSPSDF. The CDR3 nucleotides are TGCGCCAGCAGCCCATCGGACTTC.

V usage is TRBV20-1 and J usage is TRBJ2-7; 8 bases agree with TRBD2. Germline-derived CDR1 and CDR2 are DFQATT and SNEGSKA (reference sequence). The CDR3 is made up of 14 amino acids. Unmatched junction bases numbered 9, after V lost 5 bases and J lost 3 bases. For the CDR3, the DNA is TGCAGTGCTTTATGGACTAGCTCACTCTACGAGCAGTACTTC. It specifies CSALWTSSLYEQYF.

This clone was counted ten times or more. Just one base apart from a much larger clone, this may be a read error. The chain is built from TRBV10-3 and TRBJ1-6; D gene uncertain. Germline values: CDR1 ENHRY, CDR2 SYGVKD. With 0 bases removed from V and 6 bases from J, the gap between germline ends came to 3 bases. The CDR3 has 13 residues. This chain's CDR3 is CAISESSNSPLHF. CDR3 DNA sequence: TGTGCCATCAGTGAGTCTTCTAATTCACCCCTCCACTTT.

This clone occurred a few times. This could be a read error, since a much larger clone is one nucleotide away. The V call is TRBV4-1, the J call TRBJ2-7; 7 bases agree with TRBD2. CDR1 and CDR2 (germline): MGHRA, YSYEKL. The CDR3 is 20 residues long. Germline trimming cut 0 bases from V and 2 bases from J; bases unmatched to any gene: 19. CDR3 coding DNA: TGCGCCAGCAGCCAAGATTTCGCCCCGCGACTAGCCATAAGAACCTACGAGCAGTACTTC. It is translated as CASSQDFAPRLAIRTYEQYF.

As to this clone: Likely a read error: the CDR3 ends without its conserved phenylalanine or tryptophan. The chain joins TRBV12-3 or TRBV12-4 to TRBJ2-7; D remains ambiguous. This CDR3 has 14 amino acids. The germline V and J ends were trimmed by 6 bases and 6 bases, with 18 bases remaining between them. This chain's CDR3 is CASRSRGDLVEQYL. The DNA of the CDR3 is TGTGCCAGCAGGTCTAGAGGCGACCTCGTCGAGCAGTACTTA.

The rearrangement links TRBV30 to TRBJ2-3; 8 nucleotides align to TRBD2. The germline V gene encodes CDR1 GTSNPN and CDR2 SVGIG (reference sequence). The trim removed 4 bases at V and 2 bases at J, leaving 8 bases unmatched. CDR3 length: 15 amino acids. CDR3 region: CAWTDRGGFTDTQYF. The DNA of the CDR3 is TGTGCCTGGACTGATCGCGGGGGGTTCACAGATACGCAGTATTTT.

This clone was recorded at least ten times. This chain joins TRBV20-1 and TRBJ2-2; TRBD2 might be the D (6 bases). The CDR3 extends over 15 amino acids. Trimming cost V 0 bases and J 2 bases, with 10 bases left between them. Germline lookup yields CDR1 DFQATT and CDR2 SNEGSKA (reference sequence). The DNA for the CDR3 is TGCAGTGCTAGAGAACGGGGGAGAAACACCGGGGAGCTGTTTTTT. It is translated as CSARERGRNTGELFF.

V is TRBV12-3 or TRBV12-4 and J is TRBJ1-2, with 10 bases matching TRBD1. The CDR3 length is 16 residues. The V segment lost 3 bases and the J segment 5 bases; nucleotides outside the gene matches: 9. CDR3 DNA: TGTGCCAGCAGTTTTTGGTGGACAGGGGGTGCGTATGGCTACACCTTC. It translates to CASSFWWTGGAYGYTF.

This clone was detected many times. The chain has TRBV18 and TRBJ2-2; the D is unclear. The CDR3 extends over 15 amino acids. CDR1 is KGHSH and CDR2 is LQKENI in the germline V gene. Trimming removed 3 bases at V and 0 bases at J, with 8 bases between. The CDR3 coding sequence is TGTGCCAGCTCACCGGCTTTCGCGAACACCGGGGAGCTGTTTTTT. Protein sequence: CASSPAFANTGELFF.

There are many counts of this clone. The genes are TRBV10-3 and TRBJ1-1; possibly TRBD1 for D (5 bases). V lost 4 bases and J lost 0, with 18 bases in between. Germline V gene sequence: CDR1 ENHRY, CDR2 SYGVKD. This CDR3 is built from 17 residues. CDR3 sequence: CAISGRAGSGLNTEAFF. As DNA, the CDR3 is TGTGCCATCAGTGGGAGAGCAGGGAGCGGCCTGAACACTGAAGCTTTCTTT.

This clone appeared many times. The V and J genes are TRBV9 and TRBJ1-2, with TRBD1 matching 9 bases. The V and J ends lost 0 bases and 0 bases, in that order; junction bases with no gene match: 6. Germline V gene sequence: CDR1 SGDLS, CDR2 YYNGEE. The CDR3 totals 17 residues. The CDR3 region is CASSVEGQGSPNYGYTF. CDR3 bases: TGTGCCAGCAGCGTAGAGGGACAGGGTTCACCTAACTATGGCTACACCTTC.

The J gene is TRBJ2-7, the V gene TRBV15; TRBD1 aligns across 7 bases. The CDR3 totals 14 residues. Trimming cost V 5 bases and J 3 bases; bases outside gene matches: 7. Per germline, CDR1 LNHNV and CDR2 YYDKDF (reference sequence). The CDR3 loop reads CATSRGRDSYEQYF. The CDR3 bases are TGTGCCACCAGCCGAGGCCGGGACAGCTACGAGCAGTACTTC.

This clone was seen repeatedly, ten times or more. The V and J genes are TRBV11-3 and TRBJ2-5; TRBD1 might be the D (6 bases). The CDR3 totals 13 residues. Germline V gene lookup returns CDR1 SGHNT and CDR2 YENEEA. Trimming stripped 4 bases from V and 2 bases from J, with 8 bases between. The CDR3 sequence is CASSSGQQETQYF. CDR3 sequence (DNA): TGTGCCAGCAGCTCTGGACAGCAAGAGACCCAGTACTTC.

This clone was found many times. This chain uses TRBV2 with TRBJ1-2; D is unresolved. Germline V lookup: CDR1 SNHLY, CDR2 FYNNEI. Trimming removed 4 bases from V and 0 bases from J, with 9 bases in between. CDR3 size: 14 residues. CDR3 amino acids: CASSGLKANYGYTF. CDR3 nucleotides: TGTGCCAGCAGTGGACTAAAAGCTAACTATGGCTACACCTTC. The whole variable domain, filled in from reference TRBV2 and TRBJ1-2, reads EPEVTQTPSHQVTQMGQEVILRCVPISNHLYFYWYRQILGQKVEFLVSFYNNEISEKSEIFDDQFSVERPDGSNFTLKIRSTKLEDSAMYFCASSGLKANYGYTFGSGTRLTVV.

As to this clone: A junction boundary mismatches the germline segment, possibly from a read error. The chain combines TRBV11-2 with TRBJ1-3, with D unresolved. Germline V gene data show CDR1 as SGHAT and CDR2 as FQNNGV. The CDR3 totals 14 residues. This CDR3 reads CTSILDPSGNTIYF. CDR3 in DNA: TGTACCAGCATCTTAGACCCCTCTGGAAACACCATATATTTT.

By share, this clone counts as medium-sized (0.01 to 0.1%). V and J are TRBV12-3 or TRBV12-4 and TRBJ2-7; D is unclear. This CDR3 has 13 residues. The V gene lost 5 bases and the J gene lost 4 bases, with 12 bases spanning the gap. The DNA for the CDR3 is TGTGCCAGCAGTCCCTCCGGCATGTACGAGCAGTACTTC. Its translation: CASSPSGMYEQYF.

Ten or more counts support this clone. The CDR3 loop is CSAPFGRGSHQPQHF. As DNA, the CDR3 is TGCAGTGCTCCTTTCGGCAGGGGGTCGCATCAGCCCCAGCATTTT. The J gene is TRBJ1-5, the V gene TRBV20-1, with 7 bases aligning to TRBD1. This CDR3 contains 15 residues. J was trimmed by 5 bases and V by 5 bases; bases with no gene match: 12. Germline loops: CDR1 DFQATT, CDR2 SNEGSKA (reference sequence).

This clone was seen many times. The V and J genes are TRBV24-1 and TRBJ2-1; TRBD2 is a possible D gene (7 bases). With 4 bases removed from V and 6 bases from J, the gap between germline ends came to 18 bases. From germline, CDR1 is KGHDR and CDR2 SFDVKD. This CDR3 is 16 amino acids long. CDR3 nucleotides: TGTGCCACCAGTGACCGGGGGGCAGGGAATCTCAATGAGCAGTTCTTC. Its translation: CATSDRGAGNLNEQFF.

This clone was counted at least ten times. This rearrangement joins TRBV20-1 to TRBJ1-1, with 7 bases lining up with TRBD1. After removal of 5 bases from V and 7 bases from J, the junction contained 4 bases not matched to a gene. Germline V gene sequence: CDR1 DFQATT, CDR2 SNEGSKA (reference sequence). The CDR3 has 11 residues. The CDR3, as DNA: TGCAGTGCTGAGGGACAGCTTGAAGCTTTCTTT. Translated, it gives CSAEGQLEAFF.

Written as DNA, the CDR3 is TGTGCCAGCAGTTTCCGACTAGCGGGGACCGAGGGATACGAGCAGTACTTC. Amino acids: CASSFRLAGTEGYEQYF. This chain uses TRBV27 with TRBJ2-7; TRBD2 agrees at 11 bases. The CDR3 covers 17 residues. From germline, CDR1 is MNHEY and CDR2 SMNVEV (reference sequence). The ends lost 3 bases at V and 4 bases at J; junction bases unmatched: 11.

This clone was detected a few times. V and J are TRBV27 and TRBJ1-6; 8 bases are shared with TRBD1. The V and J ends lost 3 bases and 6 bases, in that order; junction bases with no gene match: 7. The CDR3 contains 16 residues. The germline V gene encodes CDR1 MNHEY and CDR2 SMNVEV (reference sequence). CDR3 nucleotides: TGTGCCAGCAGTTTGTCCCCAGGGGGCTGTAATTCACCCCTCCACTTT. Encoded protein: CASSLSPGGCNSPLHF.

In its sample, this clone was seen many times. The V gene is TRBV28, the J gene TRBJ2-7; D call uncertain. The CDR3 totals 15 residues. Trimming removed 2 bases at V and 3 bases at J, with 14 bases between. The V gene's germline CDR1 is MDHEN and CDR2 SYDVKM. CDR3 sequence (DNA): TGTGCCAGCAGTTTAGGAGACAACGGAGACTACGAGCAGTACTTC. Its translation is CASSLGDNGDYEQYF.

The chain combines TRBV20-1 with TRBJ2-7; 8 positions agree with TRBD1. Germline lookup yields CDR1 DFQATT and CDR2 SNEGSKA (reference sequence). This CDR3 contains 14 residues. The V segment lost 1 base and the J segment 4 bases; nucleotides outside the gene matches: 6. CDR3 residues: CSARGPGGGYEQYF. CDR3 in DNA: TGCAGTGCTAGAGGGCCAGGGGGCGGGTACGAGCAGTACTTC.

Many counts were recorded for this clone. The rearrangement uses TRBV5-1 and TRBJ2-3; D is unclear. Germline V gives CDR1 SGHRS, CDR2 YFSETQ. The CDR3 runs 14 residues. V lost 4 bases and J lost 1, with 10 bases in between. The CDR3 reads CASSLDGRTDTQYF. DNA of the CDR3: TGCGCCAGCAGCCTGGACGGACGCACAGATACGCAGTATTTT. The whole variable domain, remainder taken from reference TRBV5-1 and TRBJ2-3, is KAGVTQTPRYLIKTRGQQVTLSCSPISGHRSVSWYQQTPGQGLQFLFEYFSETQRNKGNFPGRFSGRQFSNSRSEMNVSTLELGDSALYLCASSLDGRTDTQYFGPGTRLTVL.

This clone was counted ten times or more. The chain is built from TRBV9 and TRBJ1-6; 9 bases agree with TRBD1. The CDR3 length is 16 residues. V trimming: 3 bases; J trimming: 8 bases; junction bases outside the gene matches: 9. Per the germline V gene, CDR1 is SGDLS and CDR2 is YYNGEE. CDR3 nucleotide sequence: TGTGCCAGCAGCGGAACAGGGGGCGCCGGATATTCACCCCTCCACTTT. Protein: CASSGTGGAGYSPLHF.